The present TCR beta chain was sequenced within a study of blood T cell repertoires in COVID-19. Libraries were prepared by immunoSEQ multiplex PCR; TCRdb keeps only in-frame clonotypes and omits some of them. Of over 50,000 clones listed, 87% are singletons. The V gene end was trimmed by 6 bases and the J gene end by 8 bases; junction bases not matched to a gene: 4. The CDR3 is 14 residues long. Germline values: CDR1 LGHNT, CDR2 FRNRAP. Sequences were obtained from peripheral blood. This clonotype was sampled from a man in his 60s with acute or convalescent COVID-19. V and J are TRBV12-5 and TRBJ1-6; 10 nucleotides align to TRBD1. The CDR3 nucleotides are TGTGCTAGTGGCTTTGGACAGGGGGATTCACCCCTCCACTTT. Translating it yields CASGFGQGDSPLHF.